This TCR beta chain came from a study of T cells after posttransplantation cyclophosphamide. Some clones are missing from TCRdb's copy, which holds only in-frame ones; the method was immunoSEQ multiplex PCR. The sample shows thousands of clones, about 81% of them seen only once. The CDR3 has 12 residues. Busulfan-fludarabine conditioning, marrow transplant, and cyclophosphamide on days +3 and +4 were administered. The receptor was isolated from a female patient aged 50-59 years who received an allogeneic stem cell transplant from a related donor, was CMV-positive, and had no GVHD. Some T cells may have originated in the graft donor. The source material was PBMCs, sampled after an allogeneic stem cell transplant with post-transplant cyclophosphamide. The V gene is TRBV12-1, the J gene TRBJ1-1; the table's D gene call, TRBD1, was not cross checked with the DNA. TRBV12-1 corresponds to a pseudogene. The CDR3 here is CAWSGAGGEAFF. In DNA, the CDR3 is TGTGCCTGGTCCGGAGCAGGGGGGGAAGCTTTCTTT.